What follows is one TCR beta chain and its context. No antigen is known for it. This CDR3 is 15 amino acids long. Between the trimmed V and J ends, which lost 7 bases and 3 bases, there was a span of 15 bases. CDR1 MDHEN and CDR2 SYDVKM come from the germline V gene. MiXCR was run by TCRdb on the 5' RACE reads, yielding one entry per CDR3 protein. The table shows 500,000 to 650,000 distinct CDR3 sequences, with roughly an eighth occurring only once. The entry originates in a study of T cells after yellow fever vaccination. Study-level findings and limits: Post-booster repertoires again held most primary-vaccination clones (about 96% CD4, roughly 89% CD8). The secondary T-cell response peaked on day 5, not day 15, but was weaker.

The chain has TRBV28 and TRBJ2-2; D is possibly TRBD2 (5 bases). The sequences come from PBMCs, collected on the day of the yellow fever booster vaccination. This clonotype originated in a man aged 25-45 years who received the YFV17D yellow fever vaccine. Here the CDR3 reads CASTFGRADTGELFF. In DNA form, the CDR3 reads TGTGCCAGCACTTTTGGGAGAGCCGACACCGGGGAGCTGTTTTTT.